The 25 T cell receptor beta chains below come from one sample, sequenced in a study of T cell responses to AZD1222 COVID-19 vaccine. The assay was immunoSEQ multiplex PCR, and TCRdb's table has in-frame clones only and misses some. The sample includes 120,000 or so clones, more than 85% of them seen just once. Source: peripheral blood, taken on day 0 of MenACWY control vaccination. These receptors were collected from an adult in good health.

With respect to this clone: A junction end diverges from the germline sequence, so it may reflect a read error. V usage is TRBV18 and J usage is TRBJ2-7, with D possibly TRBD2 on 5 matching bases. The CDR3 is 13 residues long. Germline values: CDR1 KGHSH, CDR2 LQKENI. The CDR3 region is CASSPRESYEQYF. The CDR3 coding sequence is TGTGCCAGCTCGCCACGGGAAAGCTACGAGCAGTACTTC.

The gene calls are TRBV19 and TRBJ2-6, with D unresolved. The germline V gene has CDR1 LNHDA and CDR2 SQIVND (reference sequence). CDR3 length: 14 residues. The V end lost 5 bases, the J end lost 0 bases, and 5 bases lay between the germline ends. The CDR3 coding sequence is TGTGCCAGTAGTCCGTACTCTGGGGCCAACGTCCTGACTTTC. It specifies CASSPYSGANVLTF.

V gene TRBV5-8 combines with J gene TRBJ1-2; D might be TRBD1 (5 bases). Germline CDR1 and CDR2: SGHTS and YDEGEE. The CDR3 is 13 amino acids. Trimming stripped 3 bases from V and 6 bases from J, with 12 bases between. CDR3 in amino acids: CASSSWDLHGYTF. The CDR3 nucleotides are TGTGCCAGCAGCTCCTGGGACCTCCATGGCTACACCTTC.

As concerns this clone: Other nucleotide sequences from this sample produce the same CDR3. The chain has TRBV5-6 and TRBJ1-5; TRBD1 agrees at 10 bases. The CDR3 contains 15 residues. Germline values: CDR1 SGHDT, CDR2 YYEEEE. V was pared by 4 bases and J by 2 bases, with 3 bases of the junction left unmatched. CDR3 residues: CASSRQGAGNQPQHF. DNA of the CDR3: TGTGCCAGCAGCAGACAGGGGGCTGGCAATCAGCCCCAGCATTTT.

The chain links TRBV6-5 to TRBJ1-4; 7 bases agree with TRBD1. Germline loops: CDR1 MNHEY, CDR2 SVGAGI. The junction had 6 bases not matched to a gene; V was cut back by 11 bases and J by 0 bases. This CDR3 has 14 residues. The CDR3 nucleotides are TGTGCCTCGACAGGGTCGGCAACTAATGAAAAACTGTTTTTT. Translating gives CASTGSATNEKLFF.

The chain joins TRBV11-1 to TRBJ2-7, with 10 bases lining up with TRBD1. The CDR3 totals 15 residues. V shed 5 bases and J 0 bases; nucleotides not matched to a gene: 4. Germline CDR1 and CDR2: SGHAT and FQDESV (reference sequence). The CDR3: CASSKDRGSSYEQYF. CDR3 coding DNA: TGTGCCAGCAGCAAGGACAGGGGGAGCTCCTACGAGCAGTACTTC.

This clone occurred once. This chain uses TRBV24-1 with TRBJ1-3; 7 bases align to TRBD1. Germline V gene lookup returns CDR1 KGHDR and CDR2 SFDVKD. The CDR3 consists of 14 residues. J was trimmed by 3 bases and V by 10 bases; bases with no gene match: 8. The CDR3 sequence is CATRTGKFGNTIYF. CDR3 nucleotides: TGTGCCACGAGGACAGGAAAATTTGGAAACACCATATATTTT.

The rearrangement uses TRBV11-2 and TRBJ1-1, with TRBD1 matching 7 bases. The CDR3 extends over 12 amino acids. V trimming: 2 bases; J trimming: 8 bases; junction bases outside the gene matches: 2. The germline V gene has CDR1 SGHAT and CDR2 FQNNGV. The CDR3 DNA follows: TGTGCCAGCAGCTTATCAGGGGGAGAAGCTTTCTTT. This encodes CASSLSGGEAFF.

This rearrangement joins TRBV11-2 to TRBJ2-1; unclear D gene. This CDR3 comprises 13 residues. CDR1 is SGHAT, CDR2 FQNNGV, per germline. V was pared by 0 bases and J by 9 bases, with 9 bases between. As DNA, the CDR3 is TGTGCCAGCAGCTTAGATCTCTCCCGTGAGCAGTTCTTC. It codes for CASSLDLSREQFF. The variable domain in full, with the rest retrieved from reference TRBV11-2 and TRBJ2-1, is EAGVAQSPRYKIIEKRQSVAFWCNPISGHATLYWYQQILGQGPKLLIQFQNNGVVDDSQLPKDRFSAERLKGVDSTLKIQPAKLEDSAVYLCASSLDLSREQFFGPGTRLTVL.

The V call is TRBV7-7, the J call TRBJ2-1, with D unresolved. The germline V and J ends were trimmed by 5 bases and 7 bases, with 6 bases remaining between them. The CDR3 has 11 amino acids. Germline lookup yields CDR1 SSHAT and CDR2 FNYEAQ (reference sequence). The CDR3 spells CASSAGNEQFF. In DNA form, the CDR3 reads TGTGCCAGCAGCGCCGGTAATGAGCAGTTCTTC.

The chain is built from TRBV2 and TRBJ1-5; weak D call: TRBD1 (5 bases). CDR3 length equals 18 residues. The germline CDR1 and CDR2 sequences are SNHLY and FYNNEI. Trimming stripped 3 bases from V and 0 bases from J, with 18 bases between. This CDR3 reads CASSDGQGGAYSNQPQHF. CDR3 sequence (DNA): TGTGCCAGCAGTGATGGGCAGGGTGGGGCCTATAGCAATCAGCCCCAGCATTTT.

This clone was observed a handful of times. This chain links TRBV12-3 or TRBV12-4 with TRBJ2-2; D remains ambiguous. The CDR3 is 13 residues long. The V gene lost 2 bases and the J gene lost 6 bases, with 7 bases spanning the gap. CDR3 protein: CASSLNVAGELFF. The CDR3 region has the DNA TGTGCCAGCAGTTTAAATGTAGCCGGGGAGCTGTTTTTT.

This chain links TRBV5-1 with TRBJ1-6; 9 nucleotides line up with TRBD1. Trimming at V came to 4 bases and at J to 5 bases, leaving 1 base not matched to a gene. The germline CDR1 and CDR2 sequences are SGHRS and YFSETQ. This CDR3 is 14 amino acids long. CDR3: CASSRDRDNSPLHF. CDR3 nucleotide sequence: TGCGCCAGCAGCCGGGACAGGGATAATTCACCCCTCCACTTT.

The V and J genes are TRBV10-3 and TRBJ2-7; 9 positions match TRBD1. This CDR3 has 13 amino acids. Germline CDR1 and CDR2: ENHRY and SYGVKD. V lost 5 bases, J lost 5 bases, and 4 bases stayed unmatched. The CDR3 bases are TGTGCCATCAGTTGGGACAGGGACCACGAGCAGTACTTC. Translation gives CAISWDRDHEQYF.

This chain links TRBV24-1 with TRBJ2-2; 8 nucleotides align to TRBD1. The germline V gene encodes CDR1 KGHDR and CDR2 SFDVKD. With 4 bases clipped from V and 0 bases from J, the junction kept 6 bases outside the gene matches. The length of the CDR3 is 17 residues. Here the CDR3 reads CATSEPPGQANTGELFF. In nucleotides, the CDR3 is TGTGCCACCAGTGAACCACCGGGACAGGCGAACACCGGGGAGCTGTTTTTT.

The chain uses TRBV6-5 and TRBJ2-7, with D unclear. There are 14 residues in the CDR3. Germline V gene lookup returns CDR1 MNHEY and CDR2 SVGAGI. Trimming left V 2 bases short and J 1 base short, with 9 bases between. CDR3 sequence reads: CASSYRAVSYEQYF. CDR3 nucleotides: TGTGCCAGCAGTTACCGGGCAGTATCCTACGAGCAGTACTTC.

V and J are TRBV5-6 and TRBJ1-2; perhaps TRBD1 as D (6 bases). CDR3 length equals 13 residues. Germline V gene sequence: CDR1 SGHDT, CDR2 YYEEEE. Trimming stripped 4 bases from V and 6 bases from J, with 13 bases between. DNA for the CDR3: TGTGCCAGCAGCCTCACAGGGCTGAATGGCTACACCTTC. The encoded protein is CASSLTGLNGYTF.

The CDR3 region has the DNA TGTGCCAGCGGCCGTAGTAGGGAGCAGTTCTTC. Translation gives CASGRSREQFF. The V gene is TRBV12-3 or TRBV12-4, the J gene TRBJ2-1; D is uncertain. V lost 8 bases and J 10 bases, leaving 12 bases between the germline ends. The CDR3 is 11 amino acids.

The chain recombines TRBV5-6 with TRBJ1-3, with D uncertain. V was clipped by 0 bases and J by 2 bases, with 9 bases between them. CDR1 and CDR2 from the germline V gene are SGHDT and YYEEEE. The CDR3 length is 15 residues. In DNA form, the CDR3 reads TGTGCCAGCAGCTTGGGTGGTCAACCTGGAAACACCATATATTTT. Its protein is CASSLGGQPGNTIYF.

The rearrangement links TRBV2 to TRBJ2-3; possibly TRBD2 for D (7 bases). The CDR3 covers 14 residues. Deletions cut 2 bases from V and 5 bases from J, with 11 bases between. Germline assignment: CDR1 SNHLY and CDR2 FYNNEI. The CDR3 reads CASSEWGGRDTQYF. The CDR3, as DNA: TGTGCCAGCAGTGAATGGGGGGGCCGAGATACGCAGTATTTT.

This clone came up once. This sequence joins TRBV20-1 and TRBJ1-1; the D is unclear. Trimming cost V 5 bases and J 5 bases, with 9 bases left between them. CDR1 is DFQATT, CDR2 SNEGSKA, per germline (reference sequence). The CDR3 covers 11 residues. CDR3 bases: TGCAGTGCTGGGTTTTTTACTGAAGCTTTCTTT. Translated: CSAGFFTEAFF.

The DNA for the CDR3 is TGTGCCAGTAGTATGTCAGGCCTTGGGGCCAACGTCCTGACTTTC. Protein product: CASSMSGLGANVLTF. The J gene is TRBJ2-6, the V gene TRBV19; no firm D call. Trimming shortened V by 3 bases and J by 3 bases, and 9 bases separated the two germline ends. CDR1 LNHDA and CDR2 SQIVND come from the germline V gene (reference sequence). The CDR3 extends over 15 amino acids.

The J gene is TRBJ2-5, the V gene TRBV7-9; 12 nucleotides line up with TRBD2. The V and J ends lost 7 bases and 4 bases, in that order; junction bases with no gene match: 4. Per the germline V gene, CDR1 is SEHNR and CDR2 is FQNEAQ (reference sequence). This CDR3 is built from 14 residues. The CDR3 nucleotides are TGTGCCAGCAACCGGGGACTAGCGGGAGAGACCCAGTACTTC. This encodes CASNRGLAGETQYF.

This clone was found once. This chain joins TRBV7-2 and TRBJ1-2; 10 bases match TRBD1. The CDR3 sequence is 14 residues long. Germline V lookup: CDR1 SGHTA, CDR2 FQGNSA. Losses at the gene ends were 5 bases for V and 8 bases for J; bases not matched to a gene: 8. CDR3 sequence (DNA): TGTGCCAGCAGCCCATTGACAGGGGGCAGGGGCTACACCTTC. It yields the protein CASSPLTGGRGYTF.

The chain joins TRBV30 to TRBJ2-1; a weak D match, TRBD2 (5 bases). Per the germline V gene, CDR1 is GTSNPN and CDR2 is SVGIG (reference sequence). The CDR3 extends over 13 amino acids. The ends were cut back, 0 bases at V and 6 bases at J, with 9 bases in the middle. CDR3 in amino acids: CAWSVDSGNEQFF. The CDR3 nucleotides are TGTGCCTGGAGTGTGGACTCGGGCAATGAGCAGTTCTTC.